A selection of T cell receptor beta chains follows, all from one sample in a study of T cells in Graves' hyperthyroidism and ophthalmopathy. TCRdb re-derived calls from the multiplex PCR reads in MiXCR, one entry per CDR3 protein. The repertoire includes 150,000 or so distinct CDR3 sequences, over 8% of them detected once, and roughly a fifth sits in the top ten. Source material: blood. The receptors shown here come from a woman aged 18-29 years with Graves' hyperthyroidism that later progressed to Graves' ophthalmopathy. The CDR3 runs from the conserved cysteine through the conserved F or W. The order of the fields is D gene, J gene, V gene, clone size, CDR3 protein, CDR3 DNA. D genes are given only for firm matches. The size field is filled for only some rows; it gives once, few, many or a size class.

TRBD1,TRBJ2-2,TRBV7-6,few,CASSLAVAGGPGELFF,TGTGCCAGCAGCTTAGCGGTCGCAGGGGGACCCGGGGAGCTGTTTTTT
-,TRBJ1-1,TRBV7-2,many,CASSPLTGKAFF,TGTGCCAGCAGCCCGCTGACAGGAAAAGCTTTCTTT
-,TRBJ1-5,TRBV10-3,-,CAISEGTNQPQHF,TGTGCCATCAGTGAGGGGACTAATCAGCCCCAGCATTTT
-,TRBJ1-1,TRBV30,many,CAWSIGPMAEAFF,TGTGCCTGGAGTATAGGTCCGATGGCTGAAGCTTTCTTT
-,TRBJ2-7,TRBV20-1,many,CSARERRGAYEQYF,TGCAGTGCTAGAGAACGCAGGGGTGCCTACGAGCAGTACTTC
-,TRBJ1-1,TRBV20-1,many,CSYKKGGTEAFF,TGCAGTTATAAAAAGGGGGGGACTGAAGCTTTCTTT
TRBD1,TRBJ1-2,TRBV10-3,many,CAISVGTGGNGYTF,TGTGCCATCAGTGTGGGGACAGGGGGAAATGGCTACACCTTC
TRBD1,TRBJ2-1,TRBV4-2,few,CASSQVRGRGFYNEQFF,TGTGCCAGCAGCCAAGTCAGGGGCAGGGGGTTTTACAATGAGCAGTTCTTC
-,TRBJ2-7,TRBV2,many,CASSESDPGSYEQYF,TGTGCCAGCAGTGAATCGGACCCAGGCTCCTACGAGCAGTACTTC
TRBD2,TRBJ2-7,TRBV7-6,many,CASSLSGRPYEQYF,TGTGCCAGCAGCTTATCCGGGAGGCCATACGAGCAGTACTTC
-,TRBJ1-4,TRBV3-1,-,CASGKKRYRALNEKLFF,TGTGCCAGCGGGAAAAAGAGGTACAGGGCTTTAAATGAAAAACTGTTTTTT
TRBD1,TRBJ1-6,TRBV30,-,CAWRESLLQGANSPLHF,TGTGCCTGGAGAGAATCTCTCCTACAGGGGGCAAATTCACCCCTCCACTTT
-,TRBJ2-1,TRBV6-2/TRBV6-3,many,CASTHGQLYNEQFF,TGTGCCAGCACCCATGGACAGTTATACAATGAGCAGTTCTTC
TRBD2,TRBJ2-3,TRBV29-1,few,CSVAHGGGISTDTQYF,TGCAGCGTTGCCCATGGGGGGGGAATAAGCACAGATACGCAGTATTTT
TRBD1,TRBJ2-7,TRBV6-2/TRBV6-3,-,CASTPPGTVLSYEQYF,TGTGCCAGCACCCCCCCCGGGACAGTGTTATCCTACGAGCAGTACTTC
-,TRBJ2-4,TRBV7-4,many,CASSLGQPKNIQYF,TGTGCCAGCAGCTTAGGACAGCCCAAAAACATTCAGTACTTC
TRBD2,TRBJ2-7,TRBV6-1,many,CASSLRGTSRYEQYF,TGTGCCAGCAGTTTGAGGGGGACTAGCAGATACGAGCAGTACTTC
TRBD1,TRBJ1-4,TRBV7-6,many,CASSSGTGAEKLFF,TGTGCCAGCAGCTCTGGGACAGGGGCCGAAAAACTGTTTTTT
TRBD1,TRBJ2-2,TRBV5-4,many,CASSLNPGQGAGGELFF,TGTGCCAGCAGCCTGAATCCGGGACAGGGGGCTGGCGGGGAGCTGTTTTTT
-,TRBJ2-7,TRBV20-1,many,CSASAGTLGYEQYF,TGCAGTGCTAGCGCAGGGACATTAGGGTACGAGCAGTACTTC
TRBD2,TRBJ2-5,TRBV28,many,CASSVSGGGGETQYF,TGTGCCAGCAGTGTCTCCGGGGGGGGCGGGGAGACCCAGTACTTC
TRBD2,TRBJ2-2,TRBV6-1,many,CASRLPGLAPGELFF,TGTGCCAGCAGGTTGCCGGGACTAGCCCCCGGGGAGCTGTTTTTT
TRBD1,TRBJ2-1,TRBV7-2,many,CASSPSPGQGARNEQFF,TGTGCCAGCAGCCCAAGCCCGGGACAGGGGGCGCGGAATGAGCAGTTCTTC